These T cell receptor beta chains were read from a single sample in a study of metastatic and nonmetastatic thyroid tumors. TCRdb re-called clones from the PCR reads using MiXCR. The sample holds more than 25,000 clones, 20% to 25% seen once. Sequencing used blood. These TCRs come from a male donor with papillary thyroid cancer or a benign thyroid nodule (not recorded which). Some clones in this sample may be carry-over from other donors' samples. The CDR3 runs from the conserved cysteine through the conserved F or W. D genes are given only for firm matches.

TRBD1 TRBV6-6 CASSYRGLVTDTQYF
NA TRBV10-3 CAISESISGQPQHF
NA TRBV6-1 CASSLQGSGNTIYF
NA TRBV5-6 CASSLGSWENTEAFF
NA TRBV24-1 CAHQGTVNTEAFF
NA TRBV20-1 CSGYLGGEQFF
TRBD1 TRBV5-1 CASSFLGTGSRCGYTF
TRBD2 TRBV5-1 CASSHTSGGYNEQFF
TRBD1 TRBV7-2 CASSLTGQVNQPQHF
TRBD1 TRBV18 CASSQWTGGETQYF
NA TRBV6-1 CASSWTGSEQFF
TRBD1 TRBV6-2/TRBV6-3 CSSSYTGGSEETHYF
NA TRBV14 CASSQVQWMGANVLTF
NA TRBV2 CASGDGKGRSTEAFF
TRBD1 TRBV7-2 CASSSTGNQPQHF
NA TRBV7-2 CASSFGGPEQFF
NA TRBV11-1 CASSPMGTFYNEQLF
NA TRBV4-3 CASSHVSGANDKLFF